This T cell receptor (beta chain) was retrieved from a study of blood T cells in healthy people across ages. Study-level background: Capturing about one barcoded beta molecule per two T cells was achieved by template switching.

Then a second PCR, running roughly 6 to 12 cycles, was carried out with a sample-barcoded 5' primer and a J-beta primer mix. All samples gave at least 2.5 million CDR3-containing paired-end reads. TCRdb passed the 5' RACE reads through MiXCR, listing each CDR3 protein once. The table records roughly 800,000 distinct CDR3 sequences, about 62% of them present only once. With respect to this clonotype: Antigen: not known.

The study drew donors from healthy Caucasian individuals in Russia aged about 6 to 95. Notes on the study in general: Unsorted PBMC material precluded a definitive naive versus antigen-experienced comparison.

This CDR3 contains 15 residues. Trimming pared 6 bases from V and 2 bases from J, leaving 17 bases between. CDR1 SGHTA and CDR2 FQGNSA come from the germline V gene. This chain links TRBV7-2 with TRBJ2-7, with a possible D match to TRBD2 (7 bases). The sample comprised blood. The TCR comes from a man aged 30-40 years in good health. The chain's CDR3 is CASSPLGGPTYEQYF. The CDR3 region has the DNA TGTGCCAGCAGTCCCCTGGGGGGGCCTACCTACGAGCAGTACTTC.